The rows below give T cell receptor beta chains drawn from one sample of a study of shared clonotypes between healthy human individuals. The protocol was immunoSEQ multiplex PCR, while the TCRdb copy is restricted to in-frame clones and leaves out a portion. This sample has about 1.1 million clones; approximately 80% occur once, and the top ten carry roughly 0.61%. The sequenced material came from memory CD4+ T cells from PBMCs. These receptors came from a man younger than 35 in good health. Some clones in this sample may be carry-over from other donors' samples. CDR3s leave out the opening cysteine and the closing phenylalanine or tryptophan. D genes are given only for firm matches.

V gene	J gene	D gene	CDR3 protein
TRBV5-1	TRBJ1-2	TRBD1	ASSLVEGGMGYT
TRBV6-1	TRBJ2-1	TRBD2	ASTAGTSGSGEQF
TRBV28	TRBJ1-5	NA	ASSLSAGRGQPQH
TRBV4-3	TRBJ2-7	TRBD1	ASSQAGTGVYEQY
TRBV6-1	TRBJ2-5	NA	ASSEARLGGRGRTQY
TRBV7-2	TRBJ1-1	NA	ASSSRSFGTEAF
TRBV28	TRBJ2-1	NA	ATRTVNEQF
TRBV19	TRBJ1-5	NA	ASSIPGWDQPQH
TRBV2	TRBJ2-7	TRBD1	ASSNRGTYEQY
TRBV5-6	TRBJ2-2	NA	ASSFLRDPGELF
TRBV28	TRBJ1-4	NA	ASSSFATNEKLF
TRBV6-5	TRBJ2-7	TRBD2	ASSSTRTSVEQY
TRBV11-3	TRBJ2-2	TRBD2	ASSHVSGVNTGELF
TRBV5-4	TRBJ1-1	TRBD1	ASSLATGWNTEAF
TRBV25-1	TRBJ1-3	NA	ASTPPDISGNTIY
TRBV30	TRBJ2-7	TRBD2	AWSVVGLADHEQY
TRBV5-4	TRBJ1-4	NA	ASSVGGGGPNEKLF
TRBV9	TRBJ2-6	NA	ASSGHSGANVLT
TRBV7-9	TRBJ2-7	NA	ASSLGGWNSYEQY
TRBV4-2	TRBJ2-7	NA	ASSRGLPYEQY
TRBV10-3	TRBJ1-2	NA	AITAQGDYGYT
TRBV4-1	TRBJ1-5	TRBD1	ASSQGTGGNNQPQH
TRBV6-6	TRBJ2-5	NA	AGGIETQY
TRBV29-1	TRBJ1-2	NA	SAVTDTYGYT
TRBV7-9	TRBJ2-1	NA	ASSLAGTSNEQF
TRBV9	TRBJ2-7	NA	ASSVVGGEQY
TRBV7-3	TRBJ2-1	NA	ASSGGSSYNEQF
TRBV28	TRBJ2-7	TRBD1	ASSLLQGAYEQY
TRBV10-1	TRBJ2-7	TRBD2	ASSTTTSGIYEQY
TRBV5-1	TRBJ2-7	NA	ASSLGSSYEQY
TRBV5-1	TRBJ1-1	TRBD1	ASSWVFGRGQTDTEAF
TRBV7-8	TRBJ2-2	NA	ASSLEVSFGQNTGELF
TRBV29-1	TRBJ1-3	NA	SVSHRESSTIY
TRBV28	TRBJ2-5	NA	ASIRDFRNYQETQY
TRBV7-3	TRBJ2-1	TRBD2	ASSLNSGRSNEQF
TRBV5-4	TRBJ2-1	NA	ASSLGGAREQF
TRBV2	TRBJ2-5	TRBD2	ASIFREGQDQETQY
TRBV19	TRBJ2-7	NA	ASSIVLQERYEQY
TRBV11-2	TRBJ2-7	TRBD1	ASSLGGTGGYEQY
TRBV9	TRBJ2-7	NA	ASSGDLHGKQY
TRBV27	TRBJ2-5	TRBD1	ASSLSAGGETQY
TRBV10-3	TRBJ1-2	NA	AISGAAANYGYT
TRBV7-9	TRBJ1-5	NA	ASSTGQGWQPQH
TRBV6-1	TRBJ1-4	NA	ASEGYGEKLF
TRBV6-5	TRBJ2-3	TRBD2	ASSTGGRAGDTQY
TRBV28	TRBJ1-2	NA	ASSLNPDYGYT
TRBV28	TRBJ2-5	NA	ASSLRDQETQY
TRBV6-1	TRBJ1-1	NA	ASIPPPYFTEAF
TRBV27	TRBJ2-2	NA	ARPPGRHAGELF
TRBV5-1	TRBJ2-7	NA	ASSVQGGPYEQY